One sample yielded the 14 T cell receptor beta chains listed below, sequenced in a study of cytomegalovirus exposure and HLA in healthy donors. The PCR made use of 60 Vbeta and 13 Jbeta primers. The repertoire was sequenced with immunoSEQ multiplex PCR; TCRdb's copy has only in-frame clones and lacks some. The sample records fewer than 45,000 clones, approximately 70% being singletons. The sample taken for sequencing was PBMCs. Every receptor here comes from a middle-aged man in good health and CMV-seronegative.

This sequence joins TRBV29-1 and TRBJ2-3; D is possibly TRBD2 (7 bases). Trimming took off 5 bases at V and 2 bases at J, with 14 bases between the two ends. This CDR3 is built from 14 residues. Germline CDR1 and CDR2: SQVTM and ANQGSEA. The CDR3 region has the DNA TGCAGCGTTTGGGGGGGCGGCCTCACAGATACGCAGTATTTT. Encoded protein: CSVWGGGLTDTQYF.

This clone was recorded a few times. J is TRBJ2-7 and V is TRBV4-2, with TRBD2 identical over 9 bases. V gave up 4 bases and J gave up 2 bases; unmatched junction bases: 6. The CDR3 totals 15 residues. Germline CDR1 is LGHNA and CDR2 is YNFKEQ. CDR3 in DNA: TGTGCCAGCAGCCCCGTGTCTAGCGGGGCCTACGAGCAGTACTTC. Its translation: CASSPVSSGAYEQYF.

The chain recombines TRBV5-4 with TRBJ1-2, with D possibly being TRBD1 (5 bases). Germline CDR1 and CDR2: SGHNT and YYREEE (reference sequence). Trimming shortened V by 5 bases and J by 1 base, and 9 bases separated the two germline ends. The CDR3 spans 13 residues. The CDR3: CASRGDFNYGYTF. The CDR3 DNA follows: TGTGCCAGCAGGGGGGACTTTAACTATGGCTACACCTTC.

Details on this clone: The junction departs from germline at one end; a sequencing error may be responsible. The CDR3 is CASSFQGRLNPGELFF. The CDR3, as DNA: TGCGCCAGCAGTTTTCAGGGGAGACTGAACCCCGGGGAGCTGTTTTTT. This chain joins TRBV23-1 and TRBJ2-2; perhaps TRBD1 as D (6 bases). TRBV23-1 carries the ORF label, with uncertain function. The CDR3 runs to 16 residues.

This chain joins TRBV18 and TRBJ1-2; TRBD1 matches 11 bases. Germline loops: CDR1 KGHSH, CDR2 LQKENI. CDR3 size: 16 residues. V was pared by 3 bases and J by 3 bases, with 6 bases of the junction left unmatched. The CDR3 is CASSPRGTGGDYGYTF. The CDR3 nucleotides are TGTGCCAGCTCACCGAGAGGGACAGGGGGAGACTATGGCTACACCTTC.

In regard to this clone: Likely a read error: the CDR3 ends without its conserved phenylalanine or tryptophan. The chain uses TRBV4-1 and TRBJ1-2, with D hard to call. The germline gives CDR1 MGHRA, CDR2 YSYEKL. V was trimmed by 3 bases and J by 4 bases, leaving 21 bases between them. This CDR3 is built from 17 residues. The CDR3 bases are TGCGCCAGCAGCCAGAGGGAGAGGGCCGAGGCCCCCTATGGCTACACCGTC. Translation gives CASSQRERAEAPYGYTV.

This clone was counted only a few times. The chain carries TRBV9 and TRBJ2-3; TRBD1 is a possible D gene (5 bases). The V end lost 0 bases, the J end lost 6 bases, and 14 bases lay between the germline ends. Germline CDR1 and CDR2: SGDLS and YYNGEE. The CDR3 is 15 residues long. The CDR3 sequence: CASSVAGHHGDTQYF. DNA of the CDR3: TGTGCCAGCAGCGTAGCTGGACATCACGGGGATACGCAGTATTTT.

This clone was seen just once. The chain uses TRBV5-4 and TRBJ2-2, with 7 bases fitting TRBD2. Trimming took 4 bases from V and 0 from J; bases not matched to a gene: 6. The CDR3 is 16 residues long. Germline CDR1 reads SGHNT; CDR2 reads YYREEE (reference sequence). CDR3 loop: CASSLGRASNTGELFF. The CDR3 coding sequence is TGTGCCAGCAGCCTGGGGAGGGCCTCGAACACCGGGGAGCTGTTTTTT.

CDR3 residues: CASSENSRQPQHF. DNA of the CDR3: TGTGCCAGCAGTGAAAACAGCCGACAGCCCCAGCATTTT. This sequence joins TRBV6-1 and TRBJ1-5, with D unclear. Germline assignment: CDR1 MNHNS and CDR2 SASEGT. Trimming stripped 2 bases from V and 7 bases from J, with 9 bases between. This CDR3 is 13 amino acids long.

Turning to this clone: The junction departs from germline at one end; a sequencing error may be responsible. The same CDR3 also results from other DNA sequences found in this sample. The chain carries TRBV6-5 and TRBJ1-2; TRBD1 might be the D (5 bases). This CDR3 has 14 amino acids. Looked up from germline, CDR1 is MNHEY and CDR2 is SVGAGI. The CDR3 spells CASSYAGSNYGYTF. DNA of the CDR3: TGTGCTAGCAGTTACGCAGGGTCTAACTATGGCTACACCTTC.

The chain recombines TRBV10-3 with TRBJ1-5, with no clear D. The CDR3 spans 14 residues. Germline CDR1 reads ENHRY; CDR2 reads SYGVKD. Trimming took 0 bases from V and 4 from J, leaving 7 bases between them. This CDR3 reads CAISESLQNQPQHF. The CDR3 bases are TGTGCCATCAGTGAGTCGCTACAGAATCAGCCCCAGCATTTT.

Only a few counts were recorded for this clone. The V call is TRBV7-9, the J call TRBJ1-4, with no clear D. Per the germline V gene, CDR1 is SEHNR and CDR2 is FQNEAQ (reference sequence). The CDR3 is 15 residues long. Trimming stripped 1 base from V and 2 bases from J, with 8 bases between. CDR3 DNA sequence: TGTGCCAGCAGCTTAGTTTCCTCGACTAATGAAAAACTGTTTTTT. The encoded protein is CASSLVSSTNEKLFF.

The chain combines TRBV25-1 with TRBJ1-3; weak D call: TRBD1 (6 bases). CDR1 is MGHDK and CDR2 is SYGVNS in the germline V gene. The V and J ends lost 3 bases and 4 bases respectively, with 16 bases between them. This CDR3 is built from 16 residues. For the CDR3, the DNA is TGTGCCAGCAGTGACCGGGGGGCCCGACGGGGAAACACCATATATTTT. It codes for CASSDRGARRGNTIYF.

The sample holds a few counts of this clone. The rearrangement uses TRBV30 and TRBJ2-5, with D possibly TRBD2 on 7 matching bases. Germline values: CDR1 GTSNPN, CDR2 SVGIG (reference sequence). CDR3 length: 16 amino acids. The germline V and J ends were trimmed by 4 bases and 7 bases, with 25 bases remaining between them. DNA for the CDR3: TGTGCCTGGACCAACGGGGCGGGGGCTACCCTGGGGACCCAGTACTTC. Protein: CAWTNGAGATLGTQYF.